The present TCR beta chain was sequenced within a study of early T cells in non-severe SARS-CoV-2 infection. Study-wide findings and caveats: Sequences matched to VDJdb favored anti-spike CD8 responses, while private and CD4 specificities were missed.

Each cDNA molecule carried a unique molecular identifier. One entry per CDR3 protein results from TCRdb running MiXCR on the 5' RACE reads. This repertoire shows under 65,000 distinct CDR3 sequences, under 15% found once; its top ten account for 1.3% to 1.5%. The germline gives CDR1 SQVTM, CDR2 ANQGSEA. CDR3 length: 13 residues. Trimming took off 6 bases at V and 4 bases at J, with 12 bases between the two ends. Of note for this clonotype: Its antigen is not identified.

The rearrangement links TRBV29-1 to TRBJ2-2; D is perhaps TRBD1 (6 bases). The TCR was taken from an adult who was a healthcare worker with PCR-confirmed SARS-CoV-2 infection or an uninfected control (not recorded which). The sequencing sample was made of whole blood. The CDR3: CSVLLDSTGELFF. In DNA, the CDR3 is TGCAGCGTCCTCCTGGACAGCACCGGGGAGCTGTTTTTT.